This entry lists 24 T cell receptor beta chains sequenced from one sample in a study of OX40 agonist ivuxolimab in advanced cancers. Measured with immunoSEQ multiplex PCR; TCRdb has only the in-frame clones, and not every one. Found here are approximately 88,000 clones, nearly 90% of them singletons; the top ten hold 0.72%. The source was CD4+ or CD8+ T cells sorted from blood, collected in a trial of the OX40 agonist ivuxolimab. These receptor sequences come from an adult with an advanced solid tumor such as melanoma, head and neck, liver or kidney cancer.

This sequence joins TRBV7-9 and TRBJ2-7; D perhaps matches TRBD2 (6 bases). CDR1 is SEHNR and CDR2 is FQNEAQ in the germline V gene (reference sequence). Trimming left V 3 bases short and J 5 bases short, with 14 bases between. The CDR3 is 14 residues long. The CDR3 region has the DNA TGTGCCAGCAGCTTCAGCGGGCGGCGAAACGAGCAGTACTTC. It specifies CASSFSGRRNEQYF.

V and J are TRBV19 and TRBJ1-5; TRBD1 might be the D (6 bases). The germline V gene has CDR1 LNHDA and CDR2 SQIVND (reference sequence). CDR3 size: 13 residues. V was cut by 7 bases and J by 0 bases, with 7 bases left in between. For the CDR3, the DNA is TGTGCCAGTATGGGACATAGCAATCAGCCCCAGCATTTT. It yields the protein CASMGHSNQPQHF.

The chain employs TRBV2 and TRBJ2-2; the D gene is possibly TRBD1 (5 bases). CDR1 and CDR2 from the germline V gene are SNHLY and FYNNEI. The V end lost 7 bases, the J end lost 4 bases, and 13 bases lay between the germline ends. CDR3 length: 14 residues. The CDR3 spells CASTWQGGTGELFF. CDR3 DNA: TGTGCCAGCACATGGCAGGGCGGCACCGGGGAGCTGTTTTTT.

V is TRBV7-9 and J is TRBJ1-6; D uncertain. V gave up 4 bases and J gave up 9 bases, with 10 bases separating them. Germline CDR1 and CDR2: SEHNR and FQNEAQ (reference sequence). This CDR3 has 13 amino acids. As DNA, the CDR3 is TGTGCCAGCAGCTCCGGCCCGAGTTCACCCCTCCACTTT. Translation: CASSSGPSSPLHF. Based on the CDR3 plus reference TRBV7-9 and TRBJ1-6, the full variable domain is DTGVSQNPRHKITKRGQNVTFRCDPISEHNRLYWYRQTLGQGPEFLTYFQNEAQLEKSRLLSDRFSAERPKGSFSTLEIQRTEQGDSAMYLCASSSGPSSPLHFGNGTRLTVT.

This sequence joins TRBV9 and TRBJ1-1, with TRBD1 matching over 7 bases. The CDR3 is 17 residues long. Per the germline V gene, CDR1 is SGDLS and CDR2 is YYNGEE. The V gene end was trimmed by 0 bases and the J gene end by 1 base; junction bases not matched to a gene: 9. The CDR3 region has the DNA TGTGCCAGCAGCGTAGGAGTGACAGGGAGGAAGAACACTGAAGCTTTCTTT. Amino acids: CASSVGVTGRKNTEAFF.

This chain links TRBV19 with TRBJ1-1; tentative D call: TRBD1 (5 bases). Trimming shortened V by 4 bases and J by 0 bases, and 6 bases separated the two germline ends. From germline, CDR1 is LNHDA and CDR2 SQIVND (reference sequence). The CDR3 is 13 residues long. CDR3 bases: TGTGCCAGTAGTACGACAGTGAACACTGAAGCTTTCTTT. Translating gives CASSTTVNTEAFF.

This rearrangement joins TRBV7-9 to TRBJ2-3; 8 nucleotides line up with TRBD2. CDR3 length equals 17 residues. The germline V gene encodes CDR1 SEHNR and CDR2 FQNEAQ (reference sequence). The junction had 13 bases not matched to a gene; V was cut back by 2 bases and J by 6 bases. DNA of the CDR3: TGTGCCAGCAGCTTAACTAGCGGAAGCGTGCGGGGGGATACGCAGTATTTT. The encoded protein is CASSLTSGSVRGDTQYF.

The rearrangement joins TRBV6-5 to TRBJ1-1, with D possibly TRBD1 on 5 matching bases. The CDR3 has 12 amino acids. V lost 6 bases to trimming and J lost 5 bases, with 10 bases between them. Germline V gene data show CDR1 as MNHEY and CDR2 as SVGAGI. The CDR3 protein is CASRGVGTEAFF. CDR3 bases: TGTGCCAGCAGAGGGGTTGGGACTGAAGCTTTCTTT.

V and J are TRBV30 and TRBJ1-2, with 8 positions matching TRBD1. This CDR3 is 14 amino acids long. V gave up 2 bases and J gave up 8 bases; unmatched junction bases: 10. Per germline, CDR1 GTSNPN and CDR2 SVGIG (reference sequence). As DNA, the CDR3 is TGTGCCTGGAGTATTGGACAGGGCTCGAGGGGCTACACCTTC. This codes for CAWSIGQGSRGYTF.

The V and J genes are TRBV5-4 and TRBJ2-7, with 11 nucleotides matching TRBD1. Per germline, CDR1 SGHNT and CDR2 YYREEE (reference sequence). After removal of 2 bases from V and 6 bases from J, the junction contained 10 bases not matched to a gene. The CDR3 length is 16 residues. Written as DNA, the CDR3 is TGTGCCAGCAGCTTAGGGGCGGACAGGGGGCCCGGCGAGCAGTACTTC. This gives the protein CASSLGADRGPGEQYF.

The V call is TRBV6-1, the J call TRBJ2-7, with D maybe TRBD1 (6 bases). Germline V CDR1 and CDR2: MNHNS, SASEGT. V was cut by 8 bases and J by 7 bases, with 24 bases left in between. The CDR3 has 15 residues. CDR3 DNA sequence: TGTGCCAGCGATTGGTCGGTGGACAGATTAGGGGAGCAGTACTTC. This codes for CASDWSVDRLGEQYF.

This chain joins TRBV19 and TRBJ2-3; TRBD1 matches at 8 bases. Germline CDR1 LNHDA, CDR2 SQIVND (reference sequence). After removal of 10 bases from V and 6 bases from J, the junction contained 15 bases not matched to a gene. CDR3 length equals 15 residues. The CDR3 sequence: CATTSTGVLVDTQYF. CDR3 coding DNA: TGTGCCACCACATCGACAGGGGTTTTAGTCGATACGCAGTATTTT.

V usage is TRBV5-1 and J usage is TRBJ2-7; the D gene is possibly TRBD2 (6 bases). Trimming shortened V by 4 bases and J by 3 bases, and 17 bases separated the two germline ends. Germline V gene data show CDR1 as SGHRS and CDR2 as YFSETQ. The CDR3 extends over 15 amino acids. CDR3 nucleotides: TGCGCCAGCAGCCTCCTCCCTAGCGAGAACTACGAGCAGTACTTC. It specifies CASSLLPSENYEQYF. The whole variable domain, remainder taken from reference TRBV5-1 and TRBJ2-7, is KAGVTQTPRYLIKTRGQQVTLSCSPISGHRSVSWYQQTPGQGLQFLFEYFSETQRNKGNFPGRFSGRQFSNSRSEMNVSTLELGDSALYLCASSLLPSENYEQYFGPGTRLTVT.

V and J are TRBV30 and TRBJ2-1; D is possibly TRBD1 (6 bases). This CDR3 has 12 amino acids. Germline-derived CDR1 and CDR2 are GTSNPN and SVGIG (reference sequence). V gave up 3 bases and J gave up 7 bases, with 10 bases separating them. The CDR3 spells CAWSTGLNEQFF. CDR3 DNA sequence: TGTGCCTGGAGCACAGGGTTGAATGAGCAGTTCTTC.

This clone was seen a handful of times. V usage is TRBV15 and J usage is TRBJ2-7; 8 bases fit TRBD1. The CDR3 covers 14 residues. Per germline, CDR1 LNHNV and CDR2 YYDKDF (reference sequence). J gave up 7 bases and V 2 bases, and 7 bases lay outside the gene matches. The CDR3 nucleotides read TGTGCCACCAGCAGACTGACAGGGGTGGGGGAGCAGTACTTC. Translating it yields CATSRLTGVGEQYF.

This clone was detected once. This CDR3 is CASSDSTLGSSYNEQFF. CDR3 nucleotides: TGCGCCAGCAGTGACTCGACCTTGGGGAGCTCCTACAATGAGCAGTTCTTC. This rearrangement joins TRBV10-1 to TRBJ2-1; D is possibly TRBD2 (5 bases). V was cut by 3 bases and J by 0 bases, with 15 bases left in between. This CDR3 contains 17 residues. The germline V gene has CDR1 WNHNN and CDR2 SYGVQD (reference sequence).

The genes are TRBV5-1 and TRBJ2-5; D uncertain. CDR3 length equals 16 residues. V was shortened by 0 bases and J by 2 bases, with 14 bases between the two germline ends. Germline lookup yields CDR1 SGHRS and CDR2 YFSETQ. This CDR3 is CASSLVGRPTQETQYF. CDR3 coding DNA: TGCGCCAGCAGCTTGGTCGGAAGACCAACTCAAGAGACCCAGTACTTC.

Notes on this clone: The limits of the CDR3 on the DNA are not certain, so only TCRdb's listed CDR3 is given. V and J are TRBV10-2 and TRBJ2-1; TRBD2 is the table's D call, not checked against the DNA. Per the germline V gene, CDR1 is WSHSY and CDR2 is SAAADI. The CDR3 has 15 residues if both end residues are counted. CDR3 sequence reads: CASSSSTSRDNEQFF.

Ten or more counts support this clone. This chain joins TRBV9 and TRBJ2-1; TRBD2 agrees at 13 bases. Germline V CDR1 and CDR2: SGDLS, YYNGEE. Losses at the gene ends were 4 bases for V and 7 bases for J; bases not matched to a gene: 11. CDR3 length: 17 amino acids. CDR3 in DNA: TGTGCCAGCAGCTATGGACTAGCGGGGGCCCCTGGGAATGAGCAGTTCTTC. Translated: CASSYGLAGAPGNEQFF.

The CDR3 nucleotides read TGTGCCAGCAGCCTACTATCCGGGACCCTCCTTGAAGCTTTCTTT. It specifies CASSLLSGTLLEAFF. The V and J genes are TRBV7-9 and TRBJ1-1, with D possibly matching TRBD1 (5 bases). The length of the CDR3 is 15 residues. The germline CDR1 and CDR2 sequences are SEHNR and FQNEAQ (reference sequence). The V end was cut by 5 bases, the J end by 7 bases, with 20 bases between.

This chain's CDR3 is CASSLGDGTDTQYF. Written as DNA, the CDR3 is TGTGCCAGCAGTTTAGGGGATGGAACAGATACGCAGTATTTT. The chain joins TRBV27 to TRBJ2-3; D is undetermined. Trimming cost V 2 bases and J 3 bases, with 9 bases left between them. CDR3 length: 14 residues. Germline values: CDR1 MNHEY, CDR2 SMNVEV (reference sequence).

The J gene is TRBJ2-1, the V gene TRBV19; no firm D call. Trimming removed 3 bases from V and 2 bases from J, with 8 bases in between. CDR3 length equals 14 residues. From germline, CDR1 is LNHDA and CDR2 SQIVND (reference sequence). The CDR3 sequence is CASSMLGTYNEQFF. CDR3 coding DNA: TGTGCCAGTAGTATGCTAGGAACCTACAATGAGCAGTTCTTC.

The chain uses TRBV27 and TRBJ1-1, with a weak D call TRBD1 (5 bases). The CDR3 totals 18 residues. The germline V gene has CDR1 MNHEY and CDR2 SMNVEV (reference sequence). The ends were cut back, 0 bases at V and 4 bases at J, with 21 bases in the middle. The CDR3 DNA sequence: TGTGCCAGCAGTTTATCCCCCCTTTCAGGGAGGGTCGGCACTGAAGCTTTCTTT. This sequence encodes CASSLSPLSGRVGTEAFF.

This chain uses TRBV5-8 with TRBJ1-2, with D possibly matching TRBD1 (5 bases). Trimming took off 0 bases at V and 6 bases at J, with 24 bases between the two ends. The CDR3 spans 18 residues. Germline CDR1 SGHTS, CDR2 YDEGEE. The CDR3 spells CASSLGRRARGVTDGYTF. As DNA, the CDR3 is TGTGCCAGCAGCTTGGGGCGCAGGGCCAGAGGTGTTACGGATGGCTACACCTTC. Together with reference TRBV5-8 and TRBJ1-2, the CDR3 gives the full variable domain: EAGVTQSPTHLIKTRGQQATLRCSPISGHTSVYWYQQALGLGLQFLLWYDEGEERNRGNFPPRFSGRQFPNYSSELNVNALELEDSALYLCASSLGRRARGVTDGYTFGSGTRLTVV.